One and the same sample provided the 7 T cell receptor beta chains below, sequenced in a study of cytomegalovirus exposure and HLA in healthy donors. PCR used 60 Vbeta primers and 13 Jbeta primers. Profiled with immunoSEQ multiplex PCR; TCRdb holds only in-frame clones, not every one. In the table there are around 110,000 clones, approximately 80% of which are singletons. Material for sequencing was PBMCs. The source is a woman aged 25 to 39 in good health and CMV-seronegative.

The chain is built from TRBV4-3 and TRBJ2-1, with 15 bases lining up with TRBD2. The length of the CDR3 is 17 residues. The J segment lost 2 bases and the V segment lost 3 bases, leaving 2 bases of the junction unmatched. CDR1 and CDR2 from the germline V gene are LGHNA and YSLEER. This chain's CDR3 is CASSQGLAGGTYNEQFF. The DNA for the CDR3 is TGCGCCAGCAGCCAGGGACTAGCGGGAGGTACCTACAATGAGCAGTTCTTC.

This CDR3 is CASSSPVRTPILREQYF. In DNA form, the CDR3 reads TGTGCCAGCAGCTCCCCCGTCAGGACACCGATCTTGAGAGAGCAGTACTTC. V and J are TRBV7-9 and TRBJ2-5, with a possible D match to TRBD1 (5 bases). V dropped 4 bases and J dropped 11 bases, with 29 bases sitting between them. Per germline, CDR1 SEHNR and CDR2 FQNEAQ (reference sequence). The CDR3 consists of 17 residues. The whole variable domain, remainder taken from reference TRBV7-9 and TRBJ2-5, is DTGVSQNPRHKITKRGQNVTFRCDPISEHNRLYWYRQTLGQGPEFLTYFQNEAQLEKSRLLSDRFSAERPKGSFSTLEIQRTEQGDSAMYLCASSSPVRTPILREQYFGPGTRLLVL.

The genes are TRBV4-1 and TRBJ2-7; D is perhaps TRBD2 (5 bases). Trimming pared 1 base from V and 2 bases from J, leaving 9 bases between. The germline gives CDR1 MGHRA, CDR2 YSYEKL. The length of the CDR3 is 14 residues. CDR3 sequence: CASSQVTRAYEQYF. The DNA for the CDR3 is TGCGCCAGCAGCCAAGTGACGCGGGCCTACGAGCAGTACTTC.

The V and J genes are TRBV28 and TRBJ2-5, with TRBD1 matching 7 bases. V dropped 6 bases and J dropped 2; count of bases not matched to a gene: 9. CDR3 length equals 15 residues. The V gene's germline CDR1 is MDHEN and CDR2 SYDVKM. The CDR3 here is CASRLQGKYQETQYF. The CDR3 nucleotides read TGTGCCAGCAGATTACAGGGGAAATATCAAGAGACCCAGTACTTC.

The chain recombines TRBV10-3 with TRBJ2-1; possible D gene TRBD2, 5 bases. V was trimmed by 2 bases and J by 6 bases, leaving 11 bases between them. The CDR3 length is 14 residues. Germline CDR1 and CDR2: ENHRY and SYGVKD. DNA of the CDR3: TGTGCCATCAGTGAGGGACTTAATCGCAATGAGCAGTTCTTC. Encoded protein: CAISEGLNRNEQFF.

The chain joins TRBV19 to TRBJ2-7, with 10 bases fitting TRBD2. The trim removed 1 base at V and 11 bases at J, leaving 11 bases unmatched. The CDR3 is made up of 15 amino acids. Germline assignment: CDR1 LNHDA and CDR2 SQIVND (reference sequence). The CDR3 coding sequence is TGTGCCAGTAGTATAGGGGGGACTAGCGCCCGGCCGGAGTACTTC. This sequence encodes CASSIGGTSARPEYF.

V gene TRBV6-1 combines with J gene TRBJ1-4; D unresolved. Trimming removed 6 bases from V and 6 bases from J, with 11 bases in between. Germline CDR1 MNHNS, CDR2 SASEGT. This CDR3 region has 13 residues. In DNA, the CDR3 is TGTGCCAGCAGCTTGACAATGGATGAAAAACTGTTTTTT. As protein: CASSLTMDEKLFF.